This T cell receptor beta chain was recorded in a study of cytomegalovirus exposure and HLA in healthy donors. Germline V gene lookup returns CDR1 SGHRS and CDR2 YFSETQ. This CDR3 spans 15 amino acids. After removal of 0 bases from V and 4 bases from J, the junction contained 4 bases not matched to a gene. PCR employed 60 Vbeta and 13 Jbeta primers. Only in-frame clones appear in the TCRdb table, and some are missing; sequencing was by immunoSEQ multiplex PCR. Of 150,000 or so clones listed, roughly four fifths are singletons. The sequenced sample consisted of PBMCs. This chain uses TRBV5-1 with TRBJ1-1, with 9 bases identical to TRBD1. This clonotype originated in a woman under 30 in good health and CMV-seropositive. This chain's CDR3 is CASSLETGGTTEAFF. The CDR3, as DNA: TGCGCCAGCAGCTTGGAAACAGGGGGCACCACTGAAGCTTTCTTT.